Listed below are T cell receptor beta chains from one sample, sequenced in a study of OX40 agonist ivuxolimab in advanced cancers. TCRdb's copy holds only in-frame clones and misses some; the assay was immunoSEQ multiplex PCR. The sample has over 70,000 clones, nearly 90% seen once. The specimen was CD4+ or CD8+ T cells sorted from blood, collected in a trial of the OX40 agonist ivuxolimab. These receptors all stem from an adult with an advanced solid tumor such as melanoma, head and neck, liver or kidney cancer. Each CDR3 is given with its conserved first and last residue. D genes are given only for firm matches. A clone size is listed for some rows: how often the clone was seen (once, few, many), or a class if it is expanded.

TGTGCCAGCAGCTCCCGCGGAGGGCCCCAGTACTTC	CASSSRGGPQYF	.	.	TRBJ2-5	TRBV5-4
TGTGCCAGCAGTGCAACAGGGAACTCTAACTATGGCTACACCTTC	CASSATGNSNYGYTF	.	.	TRBJ1-2	TRBV6-1
TGTGCCAGTCGGCAGGCCACCTACAATGAGCAGTTCTTC	CASRQATYNEQFF	.	.	TRBJ2-1	TRBV19
TGTGCCAGCAGCATCCGGACCCCGCTGGAAGAGACCCAGTACTTC	CASSIRTPLEETQYF	.	.	TRBJ2-5	TRBV5-6
TGTGCCAGCAGTGATCAGGGGGGTCAGCCCCAGCATTTT	CASSDQGGQPQHF	TRBD1	.	TRBJ1-5	TRBV6-1
TGCGCCAGCAGCCCCGGTAGTAGCGGGAGAGAGACCCAGTACTTC	CASSPGSSGRETQYF	TRBD2	.	TRBJ2-5	TRBV5-1
TGTGCCAGCAGAAGAGATAGCAATCAGCCCCAGCATTTT	CASRRDSNQPQHF	.	.	TRBJ1-5	TRBV2
TGTGCCAGCCTAGAACTGCGGGGGGCGCATGGCTACACCTTC	CASLELRGAHGYTF	.	.	TRBJ1-2	TRBV6-1
TGTGCCAGCTCACCGGGTTTGGTTATCGCCGGGGAGCTGTTTTTT	CASSPGLVIAGELFF	.	.	TRBJ2-2	TRBV18
TGTGCCGCGGTGAGAGGTTCTGACTATGGCTACACCTTC	CAAVRGSDYGYTF	.	.	TRBJ1-2	TRBV28
TGTGCCAGCAGCTCCGAAGGGGGGGGGACCCAGTACTTC	CASSSEGGGTQYF	.	.	TRBJ2-5	TRBV5-4
TGTGCCAGCAGCTCCGTGACTAGCGGGAGGGCAGATACGCAGTATTTT	CASSSVTSGRADTQYF	TRBD2	.	TRBJ2-3	TRBV7-3
TGTGCCAGCAGTTTATTTGCCTATTCAAAAAAGGACTATGGCTACACCTTC	CASSLFAYSKKDYGYTF	.	.	TRBJ1-2	TRBV28
TGCGCCAGCAAGGCCATGGGGTTGACTAATGAAAAACTGTTTTTT	CASKAMGLTNEKLFF	.	.	TRBJ1-4	TRBV5-1
TGCGCCAGCAGCTCCCAAGCGGGAGCGGGCTACGAGCAGTACTTC	CASSSQAGAGYEQYF	TRBD2	.	TRBJ2-7	TRBV5-1
TGTGCCAGCAGCTTAGACTCTAGCCACTACAATGAGCAGTTCTTC	CASSLDSSHYNEQFF	.	.	TRBJ2-1	TRBV11-3
TGTGCCAGCAGACAGTACAATGAGCAGTTCTTC	CASRQYNEQFF	.	once	TRBJ2-1	TRBV2
TGTGCCAGCAGCTTAGTGGCTAGTGCAGATACGCAGTATTTT	CASSLVASADTQYF	.	.	TRBJ2-3	TRBV11-3
TGTGCCAGCAGGACGACCGGGGCGGCCTACGAGCAGTACTTC	CASRTTGAAYEQYF	.	.	TRBJ2-7	TRBV6-1
TGTGCCAGTAGTATCCGGGCATGGGGGGGCAATCAGCCCCAGCATTTT	CASSIRAWGGNQPQHF	.	.	TRBJ1-5	TRBV19
TGTGCCAGCAGTCCTCTAGCGGGGGGCGCGAACACCGGGGAGCTGTTTTTT	CASSPLAGGANTGELFF	TRBD2	.	TRBJ2-2	TRBV2
TGTGCCAGCAGAACCCCCGGAAGCTCCTACAATGAGCAGTTCTTC	CASRTPGSSYNEQFF	.	.	TRBJ2-1	TRBV11-2
TGTGCCAGCAGTTCAAGCTATACGATGAACTATGGCTACACCTTC	CASSSSYTMNYGYTF	.	.	TRBJ1-2	TRBV28